Below are 6 T cell receptor beta chains sequenced from a single sample in a study of T cell responses to AZD1222 COVID-19 vaccine. The protocol was immunoSEQ multiplex PCR, while the TCRdb copy is restricted to in-frame clones and leaves out a portion. The sample carries about 69,000 clones, 70% to 90% recorded once. Sample: peripheral blood, taken 28 days after the second AZD1222 dose. The receptors stem from an adult who received the AZD1222 COVID-19 vaccine.

This chain uses TRBV11-2 with TRBJ2-3; TRBD2 is a possible D gene (6 bases). This CDR3 region has 16 residues. CDR1 and CDR2 (germline): SGHAT, FQNNGV. V dropped 5 bases and J dropped 5 bases, with 20 bases sitting between them. CDR3 in DNA: TGTGCCAGCAGCCCTAAGGGAGGTCAGGTGGGAGATACGCAGTATTTT. The encoded protein is CASSPKGGQVGDTQYF.

This clone was seen ten or more times. The chain couples TRBV27 to TRBJ1-6; D gene ambiguous. V was shortened by 0 bases and J by 2 bases, with 11 bases between the two germline ends. This CDR3 spans 17 amino acids. Germline CDR1 and CDR2: MNHEY and SMNVEV (reference sequence). The CDR3 loop reads CASSLSRSSAYNSPLHF. The CDR3, as DNA: TGTGCCAGCAGTTTATCGAGGTCGAGCGCCTATAATTCACCCCTCCACTTT.

The chain uses TRBV7-8 and TRBJ1-2; 10 bases align to TRBD1. Germline CDR1 is SGHVS and CDR2 is FQNEAQ. The CDR3 consists of 14 residues. V lost 5 bases to trimming and J lost 6 bases; unmatched junction nucleotides: 6. CDR3 DNA: TGTGCCAGCAGCCCGGGGGGACAGGGGAATGGCTACACCTTC. This codes for CASSPGGQGNGYTF.

The rearrangement uses TRBV19 and TRBJ2-2, with 8 bases fitting TRBD1. Germline CDR1 and CDR2: LNHDA and SQIVND (reference sequence). V lost 5 bases, J lost 7 bases, and 9 bases stayed unmatched. The CDR3 consists of 15 residues. CDR3 coding DNA: TGTGCCAGTAGTCCCTGGACAGGGTCAGTCGGGGAGCTGTTTTTT. It yields the protein CASSPWTGSVGELFF.

V is TRBV5-1 and J is TRBJ2-2, with 8 bases matching TRBD1. Trimming cost V 5 bases and J 3 bases; bases outside gene matches: 9. This CDR3 comprises 16 residues. Germline-derived CDR1 and CDR2 are SGHRS and YFSETQ. This chain's CDR3 is CASSWFRGRDTGELFF. The CDR3 DNA reads as TGCGCCAGCAGTTGGTTCAGGGGGCGAGACACCGGGGAGCTGTTTTTT.

This clone appeared a few times. The chain carries TRBV19 and TRBJ2-1; TRBD2 aligns across 11 bases. This CDR3 is built from 19 residues. CDR1 and CDR2 (germline): LNHDA, SQIVND (reference sequence). V was clipped by 3 bases and J by 7 bases; unmatched bases: 17. CDR3 in DNA: TGTGCCAGTAGTATTAATAAGGCTAGCGGGAGGAAGCGTAGGAATGAGCAGTTCTTC. Amino acids: CASSINKASGRKRRNEQFF.